The 20 T cell receptor beta chains reported below all come from one sample, sequenced in a study of T-cell reconstitution after alpha-beta-depleted transplantation in children (dated by TCRdb to the mid-2010s). Library creation used PCR. TCRdb names Illumina HiSeq 2500 as the instrument used. Molecular barcoding was employed in the preparation of TCR libraries, with unique molecular identifiers being used to normalize TCRbeta repertoire quantification. The public reads were reprocessed in TCRdb via fastp at Q25 and MiXCR, keeping in-frame beta chains. Merged by CDR3 protein, the rows form single entries marked with the most common genes and DNA. This sample gives approximately 800,000 distinct CDR3 sequences in total; roughly 15% of them show up just once. The ten most abundant clones make up roughly 5% of the sample. Interpreted using the paper, the treatment or condition label stands for: allogeneic hematopoietic cell transplantation with graft depleted of TCRalphabeta T cells and CD19 B cells.

Specimen: PBMCs, mostly from graft donor cells, collected 360 days after TCRalphabeta/CD19-depleted stem cell transplant. The source of these receptors is a male patient aged 10-17 years who had a stem cell transplant for acute lymphoblastic leukemia, so the T cells may come from the graft donor.

The chain is built from TRBV30 and TRBJ2-1; tentatively, D is TRBD2 (5 bases). V was cut by 2 bases and J by 7 bases, with 12 bases left in between. This CDR3 region has 13 residues. Germline assignment: CDR1 GTSNPN and CDR2 SVGIG (reference sequence). The CDR3 DNA reads as TGTGCCTGGAGTAGGGAAGCGGATAATGAGCAGTTCTTC. Protein product: CAWSREADNEQFF.

This chain links TRBV20-1 with TRBJ1-2, with D perhaps TRBD1 (5 bases). The CDR3 extends over 13 amino acids. Germline values: CDR1 DFQATT, CDR2 SNEGSKA (reference sequence). V lost 3 bases and J lost 4, with 12 bases in between. The CDR3 DNA is TGCAGTGCTAGTGGGGACCTCTTCTATGGCTACACCTTC. Translated: CSASGDLFYGYTF.

This CDR3 reads CSVALYRGGAYEQYF. The CDR3 DNA reads TGCAGCGTTGCTTTATACAGGGGAGGTGCCTACGAGCAGTACTTC. The chain combines TRBV29-1 with TRBJ2-7; perhaps TRBD1 as D (7 bases). Germline V CDR1 and CDR2: SQVTM, ANQGSEA. The CDR3 consists of 15 residues. V gave up 4 bases and J gave up 2 bases, with 18 bases separating them.

The chain links TRBV5-1 to TRBJ2-1; the D gene is possibly TRBD1 (5 bases). The CDR3 is 11 amino acids. Germline V lookup: CDR1 SGHRS, CDR2 YFSETQ. V lost 4 bases and J lost 9, with 8 bases in between. The CDR3 nucleotides read TGCGCCAGCAGCAAGACAGTTGAGCAGTTCTTC. Encoded protein: CASSKTVEQFF.

The J gene is TRBJ2-1, the V gene TRBV3-1, with D maybe TRBD1 (5 bases). The V gene lost 1 base and the J gene lost 4 bases, with 14 bases spanning the gap. This CDR3 spans 16 amino acids. Germline V gene data show CDR1 as LGHDT and CDR2 as YNNKEL (reference sequence). The CDR3 reads CASSQGNRLIYNEQFF. For the CDR3, the DNA is TGTGCCAGCAGCCAAGGTAACAGGCTCATTTACAATGAGCAGTTCTTC.

Concerning this clonotype itself: One end of the junction does not line up with germline, which may come from a read error. V gene TRBV7-3 combines with J gene TRBJ2-3, with 7 bases fitting TRBD1. Germline V lookup: CDR1 SGHTA, CDR2 FQGTGA. The CDR3 has 15 residues. The CDR3 protein is CASSSRQGLTHTQYF. CDR3 DNA sequence: TGTGCCAGCAGCTCTCGACAGGGCCTCACACATACGCAGTATTTT.

This chain links TRBV7-7 with TRBJ2-5; D might be TRBD1 (6 bases). V lost 4 bases to trimming and J lost 4 bases, with 19 bases between them. There are 16 residues in the CDR3. Looked up from germline, CDR1 is SSHAT and CDR2 is FNYEAQ (reference sequence). The CDR3 bases are TGTGCCAGCAGCTCTTCCACAGGGTTCGAGGGAGAGACCCAGTACTTC. Translated: CASSSSTGFEGETQYF.

The chain joins TRBV19 to TRBJ1-5; D unclear. The CDR3 consists of 15 residues. Trimming cost V 5 bases and J 2 bases, with 13 bases left between them. Germline assignment: CDR1 LNHDA and CDR2 SQIVND (reference sequence). The CDR3 region has the DNA TGTGCCAGTAGTCCCCAGAGTTCGGGCAATCAGCCCCAGCATTTT. It encodes CASSPQSSGNQPQHF.

This clonotype was counted a few times. The chain joins TRBV6-5 to TRBJ1-2; D remains unclear. The V and J ends lost 0 bases and 1 base respectively, with 9 bases between them. The length of the CDR3 is 15 residues. In germline, CDR1 is MNHEY, CDR2 SVGAGI. The CDR3 is CASSYSTSVNYGYTF. In DNA form, the CDR3 reads TGTGCCAGCAGTTACTCGACTTCAGTTAACTATGGCTACACCTTC.

The genes are TRBV6-1 and TRBJ2-2; D is uncertain. V lost 6 bases and J lost 5, with 10 bases in between. This CDR3 comprises 13 residues. CDR1 is MNHNS and CDR2 is SASEGT in the germline V gene. This chain's CDR3 is CASSSVGTGELFF. CDR3 DNA sequence: TGTGCCAGCAGCTCAGTGGGGACCGGGGAGCTGTTTTTT.

This clonotype occurred many times. Germline and junction disagree at one end, which may indicate a read error. The gene calls are TRBV5-1 and TRBJ1-1; D is perhaps TRBD1 (5 bases). CDR3 length equals 14 residues. The germline V gene encodes CDR1 SGHRS and CDR2 YFSETQ. For the CDR3, the DNA is TGTGCCAGCAGTTTAGGGGATTTGAACACTGAAGCTTTCTTT. Translated, it gives CASSLGDLNTEAFF.

This clonotype has at least ten counts. J is TRBJ2-3 and V is TRBV5-1, with TRBD1 matching over 8 bases. With V trimmed by 4 bases and J by 1 base, 11 bases remained unmatched. CDR1 and CDR2 from the germline V gene are SGHRS and YFSETQ. This CDR3 region has 17 residues. In nucleotides, the CDR3 is TGCGCCAGCAGCCATCGGACAGGGAGCAAGGGCACAGATACGCAGTATTTT. Its protein is CASSHRTGSKGTDTQYF.

The rearrangement uses TRBV12-3 or TRBV12-4 and TRBJ1-2, with D unclear. The CDR3 spans 16 residues. V was trimmed by 2 bases and J by 0 bases, leaving 13 bases between them. CDR3 nucleotides: TGTGCCAGCAGTTTAAGGGTAGGCAGCCCTAACTATGGCTACACCTTC. It specifies CASSLRVGSPNYGYTF.

This chain connects TRBV6-5 to TRBJ1-5; 9 nucleotides align to TRBD1. V trimming: 3 bases; J trimming: 0 bases; junction bases outside the gene matches: 6. Germline CDR1 MNHEY, CDR2 SVGAGI. This CDR3 has 17 residues. The CDR3 DNA reads as TGTGCCAGCAGTTATTGGGACAGGGAACCTAGCAATCAGCCCCAGCATTTT. This encodes CASSYWDREPSNQPQHF.

The chain uses TRBV5-1 and TRBJ2-1; D unclear. The germline V gene has CDR1 SGHRS and CDR2 YFSETQ. CDR3 length: 14 residues. The ends were cut back, 5 bases at V and 7 bases at J, with 16 bases in the middle. The CDR3 protein is CASSGPGRLNEQFF. CDR3 DNA: TGCGCCAGCAGTGGCCCGGGCCGCCTAAATGAGCAGTTCTTC.

This clonotype has only a few counts. The V gene is TRBV20-1, the J gene TRBJ1-3; D perhaps matches TRBD1 (5 bases). V was pared by 4 bases and J by 10 bases, with 20 bases between. Germline V lookup: CDR1 DFQATT, CDR2 SNEGSKA (reference sequence). The CDR3 loop spans 14 amino acids. The CDR3 region has the DNA TGCAGTGCTAACCCCTCCGGGGCCAGGAGGACCATATATTTT. This codes for CSANPSGARRTIYF.

This clonotype was counted only a few times. The CDR3 region is CASSQAGRSYGYTF. For the CDR3, the DNA is TGTGCCAGCTCTCAGGCGGGCAGGAGCTATGGCTACACCTTC. The rearrangement links TRBV18 to TRBJ1-2; unclear D gene. The length of the CDR3 is 14 residues. Trimming took 6 bases from V and 4 from J, leaving 15 bases between them. Germline loops: CDR1 KGHSH, CDR2 LQKENI.

The rearrangement links TRBV3-1 to TRBJ2-4, with 8 bases that match TRBD2. V lost 2 bases and J lost 6; bases outside the gene matches: 15. The germline CDR1 and CDR2 sequences are LGHDT and YNNKEL (reference sequence). This CDR3 has 18 amino acids. The CDR3 sequence: CASSQNRLARSIPNIQYF. DNA for the CDR3: TGTGCCAGCAGCCAAAATCGACTAGCGAGAAGCATCCCAAACATTCAGTACTTC.

The chain couples TRBV10-3 to TRBJ2-7; D possibly corresponds to TRBD2 (5 bases). The germline V and J ends were trimmed by 2 bases and 6 bases, with 17 bases remaining between them. This CDR3 is built from 15 residues. Germline values: CDR1 ENHRY, CDR2 SYGVKD. CDR3 sequence (DNA): TGTGCCATCAGTGAGCTAGCTTTCTCTGGGAGCGAGCAGTACTTC. This codes for CAISELAFSGSEQYF.

The V call is TRBV9, the J call TRBJ1-5; D is perhaps TRBD1 (5 bases). The germline V gene encodes CDR1 SGDLS and CDR2 YYNGEE. V lost 3 bases and J lost 0, with 10 bases in between. CDR3 length: 15 residues. CDR3 loop: CASSEGPYSNQPQHF. DNA for the CDR3: TGTGCCAGCAGCGAGGGACCCTATAGCAATCAGCCCCAGCATTTT.